The T cell receptor beta chain under discussion was sequenced for a study of blood T cell repertoires in COVID-19 (dated by TCRdb to about 2020). As for the study more broadly: Samples from collaborators originated in the United States, Italy and Spain and spanned both the acute and convalescent phases of COVID-19. Where available, HLA class I and class II types were obtained from metadata supplied by the sample provider rather than from assay-based typing. The material from the prospective study consisted of cDNA or gDNA derived from T cells, B-cell-depleted T cells, or PBMCs. The samples were drawn from two sources: the first 160 participants of the ongoing ImmuneRACE study, and 1,000 to 1,500 subjects contributed by 6 global collaborators. The dataset comprised deeply sampled blood TCRbeta repertoires from subjects exposed to, actively infected with, or recovered from COVID-19. The repertoires were made available in a free public database intended to serve as a resource for research on the immune response to SARS-CoV-2. The sample metadata nearly always contained a de-identified subject ID, COVID-19 status, age in years and sex.

In this sample, this clone turned up once. Its antigen remains unidentified. The input lacks base qualities; no much larger clone sits a single base away. Points the paper makes about the study in general: The amount of clinical and demographic metadata varied by source and participant and was provided uncurated.

Each collaborating institution followed its own protocols to collect whole blood in K2EDTA tubes. For TCRbeta analysis, collaborator samples were shipped as frozen whole blood, as isolated PBMCs, or as DNA extracted from either sample type. Including cysteine and phenylalanine, the CDR3 has 16 amino acids. The kept DNA is CDR3 alone, 48 bases in frame from the first base. The germline V gene specifies SGHTA as CDR1 and FQGNSA as CDR2. Trimming removed 4 bases from V and 0 bases from J; the gene matches leave 8 bases unexplained. TCRbeta CDR3 regions were amplified from genomic DNA using the immunoSEQ Assay, a bias-controlled multiplex PCR. The original methods were these. Within the assay, amplification of reference gene primers was used to estimate how many nucleated cells each sample contained. To quantify the absolute abundance of each unique TCRbeta CDR3 rearrangement, sequence reads were collapsed and filtered. For each sample, productive Simpson clonality was calculated by taking the square root of Simpson's diversity index across productive rearrangements. Not all clones reach the TCRdb copy of this immuneACCESS table, which keeps in-frame sequences only. Checked studies attribute under half of the gap to unresolved V genes and leave the rest unexplained. V and J calls and clone size are those listed in that table; D and trimming were worked out from the DNA. For this sample there are about 66,000 clones; around nine tenths appear just once. 1.3% to 1.5% of the sample goes to the ten largest clones.

The receptor comes from a man aged 55-75 years with acute or convalescent COVID-19. The chain is made from TRBV7-2 and TRBJ1-1; a stretch of 7 junction bases matches TRBD1. The source material was peripheral blood. The DNA sequence is as follows: TGTGCCAGCAGCTCACACAGGGGTGGGGTGAACACTGAAGCTTTCTTT. It specifies CASSSHRGGVNTEAFF.